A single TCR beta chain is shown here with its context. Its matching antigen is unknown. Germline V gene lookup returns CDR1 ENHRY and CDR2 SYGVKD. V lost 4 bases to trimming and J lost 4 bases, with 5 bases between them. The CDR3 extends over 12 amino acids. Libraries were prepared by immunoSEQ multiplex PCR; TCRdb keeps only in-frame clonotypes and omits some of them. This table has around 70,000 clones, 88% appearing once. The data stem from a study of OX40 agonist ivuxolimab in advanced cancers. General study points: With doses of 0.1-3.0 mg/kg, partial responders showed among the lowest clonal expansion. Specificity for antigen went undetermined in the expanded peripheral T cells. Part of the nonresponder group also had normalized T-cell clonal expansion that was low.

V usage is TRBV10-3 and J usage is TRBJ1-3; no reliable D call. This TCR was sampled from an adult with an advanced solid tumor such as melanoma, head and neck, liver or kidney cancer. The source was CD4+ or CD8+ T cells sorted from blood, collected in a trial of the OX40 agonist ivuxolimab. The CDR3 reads CAISGEGNTIYF. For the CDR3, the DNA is TGTGCCATCAGTGGTGAGGGAAACACCATATATTTT.